This T cell receptor beta chain is from a study of T cell clonality in common variable immunodeficiency. Study-wide findings and caveats: Fewer TCRbeta clones were shared among CVID subjects than controls. What drives increased CVID clonality needs T cell subpopulation sequencing.

Patients and controls were mostly of Caucasian heritage. Heparinized whole blood, roughly 4.5 to 8 ml, came from each donor. The assay was immunoSEQ multiplex PCR, and TCRdb's table has in-frame clones only and misses some. In total the sample includes about 64,000 clones, none of them seen once. This clone was seen repeatedly, ten times or more. Its antigen is not known. The observed sequence ends 3 residues before the CDR3 terminus, with the missing tail filled in from the germline J gene. Germline values: CDR1 MGHRA, CDR2 YSYEKL. The CDR3 runs to 14 residues. V shed 5 bases, J shed 6 bases, and the junction held 7 bases outside the gene matches.

This clonotype was sampled from a person aged 18-70 years in good health. Source material: peripheral blood mononuclear cells. This rearrangement joins TRBV4-1 to TRBJ1-5, with 7 positions matching TRBD1. The CDR3 spells CASSYDREGQPQHF. The CDR3 DNA, read in part, is TGCGCCAGCAGCTATGACAGGGAGGGTCAGCCC.